Below, 26 T cell receptor beta chains from the same sample are listed, as sequenced in a study of T cell repertoires in cytomegalovirus infection. TCRdb reprocessed the reads with MiXCR, giving one entry per CDR3 protein. The repertoire includes approximately 550,000 distinct CDR3 sequences, approximately 15% of them detected once, and about 24% sits in the top ten. Sequenced material: CD8+ T cells from PBMCs. These receptors were taken from a human donor in good health (CMV status not recorded). Some clones in this sample may be carry-over from other donors' samples.

This rearrangement joins TRBV19 to TRBJ2-1; 7 bases align to TRBD1. The trim removed 10 bases at V and 0 bases at J, leaving 9 bases unmatched. CDR1 LNHDA and CDR2 SQIVND come from the germline V gene (reference sequence). This CDR3 comprises 15 residues. The CDR3 spells CATENRGNSYNEQFF. DNA for the CDR3: TGTGCCACCGAGAACAGGGGAAACTCCTACAATGAGCAGTTCTTC.

The table lists this clonotype with many counts. The rearrangement uses TRBV7-9 and TRBJ2-1; D unresolved. Trimming stripped 1 base from V and 3 bases from J, with 4 bases between. The CDR3 has 13 amino acids. Germline V lookup: CDR1 SEHNR, CDR2 FQNEAQ (reference sequence). CDR3 protein: CASSLGHYNEQFF. In DNA, the CDR3 is TGTGCCAGCAGCTTAGGACACTACAATGAGCAGTTCTTC.

In its sample, this clonotype was seen many times. This chain uses TRBV7-9 with TRBJ2-1; D not certain. The V gene lost 9 bases and the J gene lost 6 bases, with 9 bases spanning the gap. CDR3 length: 11 amino acids. The germline gives CDR1 SEHNR, CDR2 FQNEAQ (reference sequence). The CDR3 is CASKISNEQFF. DNA of the CDR3: TGTGCCAGTAAAATCAGCAATGAGCAGTTCTTC.

This clonotype appeared many times. The V gene is TRBV19, the J gene TRBJ2-7; TRBD1 aligns across 9 bases. Germline trimming cut 10 bases from V and 6 bases from J; bases unmatched to any gene: 19. This CDR3 contains 16 residues. The germline gives CDR1 LNHDA, CDR2 SQIVND (reference sequence). The CDR3 DNA reads TGTGCCACCTCGGCCCGGACAGGGGAAAACCCGGTCGAGCAGTACTTC. Amino acids: CATSARTGENPVEQYF.

With regard to this clonotype: The CDR3 ends on some other residue instead of the conserved phenylalanine or tryptophan, so this is likely a read error. The V and J genes are TRBV9 and TRBJ2-7; 8 bases map to TRBD1. There are 14 residues in the CDR3. Trimming cost V 0 bases and J 5 bases; bases outside gene matches: 4. CDR1 and CDR2 (germline): SGDLS, YYNGEE. The DNA of the CDR3 is TGTGCCAGCAGCGTAGCAGGGGGCCCTGACGAGCAGTACCTC. Translating it yields CASSVAGGPDEQYL.

This clonotype showed up many times. One end of the junction fails to match germline, which may point to a read error. This chain uses TRBV7-9 with TRBJ2-3; TRBD1 might be the D (5 bases). CDR3 size: 15 residues. The germline CDR1 and CDR2 sequences are SEHNR and FQNEAQ (reference sequence). CDR3 nucleotide sequence: TGTGCCAGCACCTTAGTGACAGACCCGACAGATACGCAGTATTTT. Translation gives CASTLVTDPTDTQYF.

This clonotype was recorded many times. The rearrangement uses TRBV7-3 and TRBJ2-3; TRBD2 matches 7 bases. V shed 3 bases, J shed 2 bases, and the junction held 5 bases outside the gene matches. Germline V lookup: CDR1 SGHTA, CDR2 FQGTGA. This CDR3 contains 15 residues. CDR3 sequence: CASSLASGYTDTQYF. The CDR3 coding sequence is TGTGCCAGCAGCTTGGCTAGCGGATACACAGATACGCAGTATTTT. The full variable domain, with the rest looked up from reference TRBV7-3 and TRBJ2-3, is GAGVSQTPSNKVTEKGKYVELRCDPISGHTALYWYRQSLGQGPEFLIYFQGTGAADDSGLPNDRFFAVRPEGSVSTLKIQRTERGDSAVYLCASSLASGYTDTQYFGPGTRLTVL.

This clonotype was counted ten times or more. The V gene is TRBV7-2, the J gene TRBJ1-1, with D tentatively TRBD1 (6 bases). CDR3 length: 15 residues. Germline CDR1 reads SGHTA; CDR2 reads FQGNSA. V lost 5 bases and J 3 bases, leaving 16 bases between the germline ends. CDR3 in amino acids: CASSPRWGRDTEAFF. The CDR3 nucleotides are TGTGCCAGCAGCCCCCGATGGGGGCGGGACACTGAAGCTTTCTTT.

This clonotype was picked up many times. The chain employs TRBV27 and TRBJ1-2; D gene unclear. This CDR3 contains 15 residues. Between the trimmed V and J ends, which lost 7 bases and 0 bases, there was a span of 15 bases. The germline CDR1 and CDR2 sequences are MNHEY and SMNVEV (reference sequence). The CDR3 DNA is TGTGCCAGCACCATCTACCCGGGAGCTAACTATGGCTACACCTTC. Amino acid sequence: CASTIYPGANYGYTF.

This clonotype was found many times. V is TRBV27 and J is TRBJ2-1; no firm D call. The ends were cut back, 3 bases at V and 5 bases at J, with 8 bases in the middle. The germline V gene encodes CDR1 MNHEY and CDR2 SMNVEV (reference sequence). The CDR3 is 13 amino acids. The CDR3 region has the DNA TGTGCCAGCAGTTTTGGGCGGAACAATGAGCAGTTCTTC. Translated: CASSFGRNNEQFF.

Concerning this clonotype: A read error may account for a junction end that differs from germline. The chain couples TRBV13 to TRBJ1-2; D unclear. Germline-derived CDR1 and CDR2 are PRHDT and FYEKMQ (reference sequence). The CDR3 length is 14 residues. CDR3 nucleotides: TGTGCCAACAGCTTAGGAACGGGCCCGGGGGGCTACACCTTC. It is translated as CANSLGTGPGGYTF.

J is TRBJ2-7 and V is TRBV6-8, with TRBD2 matching over 16 bases. The V gene end was trimmed by 4 bases and the J gene end by 2 bases; junction bases not matched to a gene: 2. The CDR3 has 16 amino acids. Looked up from germline, CDR1 is MNHGY and CDR2 is SAAAGT. CDR3 sequence: CASSSGTSGGAYEQYF. For the CDR3, the DNA is TGTGCCAGCAGTTCCGGGACTAGCGGGGGGGCCTACGAGCAGTACTTC.

The rearrangement links TRBV29-1 to TRBJ2-7; D ambiguous. The CDR3 consists of 13 residues. Germline V gives CDR1 SQVTM, CDR2 ANQGSEA. Trimming removed 6 bases at V and 0 bases at J, with 12 bases between. CDR3: CSVTGRSSYEQYF. DNA for the CDR3: TGCAGCGTCACCGGGCGGAGCTCCTACGAGCAGTACTTC.

This clonotype was picked up a small number of times. The chain recombines TRBV7-9 with TRBJ1-3; possibly TRBD1 for D (5 bases). The CDR3 is made up of 14 amino acids. V lost 5 bases to trimming and J lost 0 bases, with 8 bases between them. The V gene's germline CDR1 is SEHNR and CDR2 FQNEAQ (reference sequence). The CDR3: CASSRDDSGNTIYF. The DNA for the CDR3 is TGTGCCAGCAGCAGGGACGACTCTGGAAACACCATATATTTT.

This clonotype occurred many times. The CDR3 protein is CASSQEVRAQETQYF. CDR3 coding DNA: TGCGCCAGCAGCCAAGAGGTCAGAGCCCAAGAGACCCAGTACTTC. The chain employs TRBV4-1 and TRBJ2-5; D is unclear. V gave up 0 bases and J gave up 1 base, with 9 bases separating them. This CDR3 spans 15 amino acids. Germline-derived CDR1 and CDR2 are MGHRA and YSYEKL.

The V gene is TRBV9, the J gene TRBJ1-2, with TRBD1 as a possible D gene (6 bases). CDR1 and CDR2 (germline): SGDLS, YYNGEE. V dropped 2 bases and J dropped 0 bases, with 14 bases sitting between them. CDR3 length: 16 residues. The CDR3 DNA reads TGTGCCAGCAGCGTTGGGACAAAACTGGCTAACTATGGCTACACCTTC. Translation gives CASSVGTKLANYGYTF.

The genes are TRBV18 and TRBJ1-3, with TRBD1 as a possible D gene (5 bases). Germline CDR1 and CDR2: KGHSH and LQKENI. Trimming removed 0 bases from V and 0 bases from J, with 9 bases in between. CDR3 length: 16 amino acids. The CDR3 region has the DNA TGTGCCAGCTCACCACCGAGGGGAAACTCTGGAAACACCATATATTTT. This translates into CASSPPRGNSGNTIYF. The whole variable domain, filled in from reference TRBV18 and TRBJ1-3, reads NAGVMQNPRHLVRRRGQEARLRCSPMKGHSHVYWYRQLPEEGLKFMVYLQKENIIDESGMPKERFSAEFPKEGPSILRIQQVVRGDSAAYFCASSPPRGNSGNTIYFGEGSWLTVV.

This clonotype was found many times. The chain links TRBV11-2 to TRBJ2-5, with 9 bases that match TRBD1. This CDR3 region has 15 residues. Losses at the gene ends were 5 bases for V and 4 bases for J; bases not matched to a gene: 8. CDR1 and CDR2 (germline): SGHAT, FQNNGV. CDR3 nucleotide sequence: TGTGCCAGCAGCCCCTGGGACAGGGAGGGAGAGACCCAGTACTTC. Its translation is CASSPWDREGETQYF.

This clonotype was seen a handful of times. The genes are TRBV9 and TRBJ2-3; TRBD2 matches at 10 bases. V was pared by 2 bases and J by 4 bases, with 10 bases of the junction left unmatched. Per germline, CDR1 SGDLS and CDR2 YYNGEE. This CDR3 is built from 17 residues. The CDR3 spells CASSVEPSGSIADTQYF. As DNA, the CDR3 is TGTGCCAGCAGCGTGGAGCCTAGCGGGAGTATCGCAGATACGCAGTATTTT.

Many counts were recorded for this clonotype. V is TRBV20-1 and J is TRBJ2-5, with 10 nucleotides matching TRBD2. The junction had 8 bases not matched to a gene; V was cut back by 3 bases and J by 4 bases. Germline assignment: CDR1 DFQATT and CDR2 SNEGSKA (reference sequence). The CDR3 length is 15 residues. The DNA of the CDR3 is TGCAGTGCTAGCGTGAGCGGGAGGGCCCTAGAGACCCAGTACTTC. Its protein is CSASVSGRALETQYF.

Many counts were recorded for this clonotype. This chain joins TRBV28 and TRBJ2-7; D perhaps matches TRBD2 (5 bases). The CDR3 spans 13 residues. The V end lost 7 bases, the J end lost 1 base, and 11 bases lay between the germline ends. The V gene's germline CDR1 is MDHEN and CDR2 SYDVKM. The CDR3 DNA reads as TGTGCCAGCACCCTCGGGGTATCCTACGAGCAGTACTTC. It specifies CASTLGVSYEQYF.

V gene TRBV2 combines with J gene TRBJ2-1; D is unclear. Trimming shortened V by 6 bases and J by 0 bases, and 15 bases separated the two germline ends. This CDR3 is 16 amino acids long. Germline loops: CDR1 SNHLY, CDR2 FYNNEI. CDR3 bases: TGTGCCAGCAGCGAAACCCCCTCCCCCTCCTACAATGAGCAGTTCTTC. Residues: CASSETPSPSYNEQFF. The full variable domain, in which reference TRBV2 and TRBJ2-1 provide the parts outside the CDR3, is EPEVTQTPSHQVTQMGQEVILRCVPISNHLYFYWYRQILGQKVEFLVSFYNNEISEKSEIFDDQFSVERPDGSNFTLKIRSTKLEDSAMYFCASSETPSPSYNEQFFGPGTRLTVL.

There are a few counts of this clonotype. This sequence joins TRBV9 and TRBJ2-7; D is possibly TRBD2 (5 bases). Germline V gene data show CDR1 as SGDLS and CDR2 as YYNGEE. The CDR3 is 15 residues long. V dropped 4 bases and J dropped 5 bases, with 19 bases sitting between them. The CDR3 DNA sequence: TGTGCCAGCAGCCCCCCCCCGGGAAGGAACGACGAGCAGTACTTC. It specifies CASSPPPGRNDEQYF.

The chain joins TRBV4-2 to TRBJ2-4, with TRBD1 matching over 8 bases. The CDR3 runs 15 residues. Germline CDR1 reads LGHNA; CDR2 reads YNFKEQ. The V gene end was trimmed by 0 bases and the J gene end by 5 bases; junction bases not matched to a gene: 3. The CDR3 loop reads CASSQDGRGQNIQYF. The DNA of the CDR3 is TGTGCCAGCAGCCAAGACGGCAGGGGGCAAAACATTCAGTACTTC.

This clonotype came up a few times. The chain carries TRBV27 and TRBJ2-7; 12 nucleotides agree with TRBD1. The CDR3 is 15 residues long. Losses at the gene ends were 5 bases for V and 6 bases for J; bases not matched to a gene: 8. Germline V gene sequence: CDR1 MNHEY, CDR2 SMNVEV (reference sequence). CDR3 sequence (DNA): TGTGCCAGCAGTCCGCTGGGGACAGGGGGCGGCGAGCAGTACTTC. Protein sequence: CASSPLGTGGGEQYF.

The chain is built from TRBV7-9 and TRBJ1-2; possibly TRBD1 for D (6 bases). CDR1 SEHNR and CDR2 FQNEAQ come from the germline V gene (reference sequence). V lost 5 bases and J 4 bases, leaving 11 bases between the germline ends. CDR3 length equals 13 residues. CDR3 in amino acids: CASSVDRSYGYTF. Here the CDR3 DNA reads TGTGCCAGCAGCGTCGACAGGAGCTATGGCTACACCTTC.